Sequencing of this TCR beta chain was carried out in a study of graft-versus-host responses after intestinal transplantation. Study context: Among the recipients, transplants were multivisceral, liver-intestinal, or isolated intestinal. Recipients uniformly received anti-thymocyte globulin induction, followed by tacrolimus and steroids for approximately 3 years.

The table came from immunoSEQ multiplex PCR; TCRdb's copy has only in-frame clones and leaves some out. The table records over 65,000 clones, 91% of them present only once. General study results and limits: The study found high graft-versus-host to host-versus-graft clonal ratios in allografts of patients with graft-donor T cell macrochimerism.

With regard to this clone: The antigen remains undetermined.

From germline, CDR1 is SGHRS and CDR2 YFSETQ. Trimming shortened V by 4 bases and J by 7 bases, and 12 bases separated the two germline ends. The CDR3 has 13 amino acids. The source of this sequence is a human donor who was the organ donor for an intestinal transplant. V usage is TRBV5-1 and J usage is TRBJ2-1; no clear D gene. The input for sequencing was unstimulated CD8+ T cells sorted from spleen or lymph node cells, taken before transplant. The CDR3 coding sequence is TGCGCCAGCAGCGGCACTATGGGGAATGAGCAGTTCTTC. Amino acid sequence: CASSGTMGNEQFF.